These 20 T cell receptor beta chains share one sample of origin, sequenced in a study of cytomegalovirus exposure and HLA in healthy donors. A multiplex PCR was run with 60 Vbeta primers and 13 Jbeta primers. Clones were sequenced by immunoSEQ multiplex PCR, and TCRdb holds only the in-frame ones, with some missing. The sample contains about 180,000 clones, around 77% of which appear only once. The material sequenced was PBMCs. Receptors were obtained from a woman aged 25 to 39 in good health and CMV-seronegative.

The CDR3 region has the DNA TGTGCCAGCAGCAGGGACAGGGATATCAAGCCCCAGCATTTT. Protein: CASSRDRDIKPQHF. V is TRBV2 and J is TRBJ1-5; 9 bases fit TRBD1. The germline gives CDR1 SNHLY, CDR2 FYNNEI. The junction had 8 bases not matched to a gene; V was cut back by 6 bases and J by 8 bases. The CDR3 consists of 14 residues.

The chain employs TRBV6-5 and TRBJ2-1; a possible D gene is TRBD1 (6 bases). Germline V lookup: CDR1 MNHEY, CDR2 SVGAGI. V was clipped by 6 bases and J by 4 bases, with 10 bases between them. This CDR3 has 13 amino acids. For the CDR3, the DNA is TGTGCCAGCAGCAAGGACAGTTACAATGAGCAGTTCTTC. Translated, it gives CASSKDSYNEQFF.

The chain recombines TRBV6-5 with TRBJ2-2, with 7 bases aligning to TRBD1. The CDR3 length is 15 residues. V shed 1 base, J shed 2 bases, and the junction held 1 base outside the gene matches. Looked up from germline, CDR1 is MNHEY and CDR2 is SVGAGI. Written as DNA, the CDR3 is TGTGCCAGCAGTTACTGGGACAGAAACACCGGGGAGCTGTTTTTT. This translates into CASSYWDRNTGELFF.

The chain carries TRBV30 and TRBJ1-3; perhaps TRBD1 as D (6 bases). The ends were cut back, 2 bases at V and 0 bases at J, with 17 bases in the middle. The CDR3 has 17 residues. The germline V gene encodes CDR1 GTSNPN and CDR2 SVGIG (reference sequence). The CDR3 coding sequence is TGTGCCTGGAGTATCCAGGGGACGTTATACTCTGGAAACACCATATATTTT. It translates to CAWSIQGTLYSGNTIYF.

This clone appeared a single time. The chain combines TRBV7-2 with TRBJ2-3, with TRBD2 matching 11 bases. The CDR3 spans 16 residues. Germline-derived CDR1 and CDR2 are SGHTA and FQGNSA. The J segment lost 4 bases and the V segment lost 4 bases, leaving 7 bases of the junction unmatched. This CDR3 reads CASSSLSGGGADTQYF. The CDR3 coding sequence is TGTGCCAGCAGCTCCCTTAGCGGGGGGGGAGCAGATACGCAGTATTTT.

The rearrangement joins TRBV10-3 to TRBJ2-7; a weak D match, TRBD1 (5 bases). V was shortened by 10 bases and J by 0 bases, with 16 bases between the two germline ends. Per germline, CDR1 ENHRY and CDR2 SYGVKD. The CDR3 contains 14 residues. The DNA of the CDR3 is TGTGCCACCCAGCTAGGGGCTAGCTCCTACGAGCAGTACTTC. This codes for CATQLGASSYEQYF.

V usage is TRBV15 and J usage is TRBJ1-5; D is ambiguous. The CDR3 consists of 15 residues. The germline V and J ends were trimmed by 5 bases and 3 bases, with 14 bases remaining between them. Germline assignment: CDR1 LNHNV and CDR2 YYDKDF (reference sequence). The CDR3: CATSARHEPNQPQHF. CDR3 coding DNA: TGTGCCACCAGCGCTCGACACGAACCCAATCAGCCCCAGCATTTT. Variable domain in full (rest from reference TRBV15 and TRBJ1-5): DAMVIQNPRYQVTQFGKPVTLSCSQTLNHNVMYWYQQKSSQAPKLLFHYYDKDFNNEADTPDNFQSRRPNTSFCFLDIRSPGLGDTAMYLCATSARHEPNQPQHFGDGTRLSIL.

The chain has TRBV2 and TRBJ2-7; D unresolved. The germline V gene has CDR1 SNHLY and CDR2 FYNNEI. CDR3 size: 11 residues. V was cut by 5 bases and J by 8 bases, with 10 bases left in between. CDR3 bases: TGTGCCAGCAGTCTCTTAAGCCAGCAGTACTTC. Its protein product is CASSLLSQQYF.

This clone was picked up a small number of times. The rearrangement links TRBV29-1 to TRBJ1-3; possible D gene TRBD1, 5 bases. CDR3 length equals 15 residues. CDR1 and CDR2 (germline): SQVTM, ANQGSEA. Trimming took off 7 bases at V and 1 base at J, with 17 bases between the two ends. The CDR3 nucleotides are TGCAGCGCCTTAATTCCCCAGGGTTCTGGAAACACCATATATTTT. Translation: CSALIPQGSGNTIYF.

The V call is TRBV30, the J call TRBJ1-5; 7 bases match TRBD1. V was clipped by 5 bases and J by 2 bases; unmatched bases: 3. The CDR3 runs to 13 residues. Germline CDR1 is GTSNPN and CDR2 is SVGIG (reference sequence). In DNA form, the CDR3 reads TGTGCCTGGGCCGACAGGGGCAATCAGCCCCAGCATTTT. As protein: CAWADRGNQPQHF.

The V gene is TRBV5-6, the J gene TRBJ2-7; D is possibly TRBD1 (6 bases). Looked up from germline, CDR1 is SGHDT and CDR2 is YYEEEE. This CDR3 is 15 amino acids long. V lost 0 bases and J 1 base, leaving 11 bases between the germline ends. In nucleotides, the CDR3 is TGTGCCAGCAGCTTGGACAGGGAAAGGTCCTACGAGCAGTACTTC. It specifies CASSLDRERSYEQYF.

This clone was seen only a few times. The V gene is TRBV29-1, the J gene TRBJ2-7; TRBD2 is a possible D gene (7 bases). CDR3 length: 17 residues. V was trimmed by 0 bases and J by 1 base, leaving 19 bases between them. Germline assignment: CDR1 SQVTM and CDR2 ANQGSEA. The CDR3 sequence: CSVEDGGGGRISYEQYF. CDR3 nucleotide sequence: TGCAGCGTTGAAGATGGAGGGGGGGGGAGGATTTCCTACGAGCAGTACTTC.

This chain connects TRBV7-2 to TRBJ1-2; D gene uncertain. The CDR3 has 15 amino acids. Per germline, CDR1 SGHTA and CDR2 FQGNSA. V shed 1 base and J shed 2 bases, with 11 bases lying between them. CDR3 coding DNA: TGTGCCAGCAGCTTAGGGCCAGGCTCAAACTATGGCTACACCTTC. This sequence encodes CASSLGPGSNYGYTF.

The gene calls are TRBV29-1 and TRBJ1-1; TRBD1 agrees at 8 bases. Germline V CDR1 and CDR2: SQVTM, ANQGSEA. CDR3 length equals 15 residues. V shed 1 base and J 5 bases; nucleotides not matched to a gene: 9. The DNA for the CDR3 is TGCAGCGTTGAAGGGGTAACAGGGGGATGGACTGAAGCTTTCTTT. This encodes CSVEGVTGGWTEAFF.

The chain joins TRBV9 to TRBJ1-5; unclear D gene. Trimming pared 1 base from V and 5 bases from J, leaving 7 bases between. CDR3 length: 13 residues. Germline CDR1 reads SGDLS; CDR2 reads YYNGEE. The CDR3 nucleotides read TGTGCCAGCAGCGTATCTCCCCATCAGCCCCAGCATTTT. Translated: CASSVSPHQPQHF.

The chain is built from TRBV30 and TRBJ1-1, with TRBD1 as a possible D gene (6 bases). This CDR3 has 15 residues. From germline, CDR1 is GTSNPN and CDR2 SVGIG (reference sequence). The V end was cut by 1 base, the J end by 1 base, with 13 bases between. CDR3: CAWSGLTGRNTEAFF. The CDR3 DNA sequence: TGTGCCTGGAGTGGCTTGACAGGTAGGAACACTGAAGCTTTCTTT. Variable domain in full (rest from reference TRBV30 and TRBJ1-1): SQTIHQWPATLVQPVGSPLSLECTVEGTSNPNLYWYRQAAGRGLQLLFYSVGIGQISSEVPQNLSASRPQDRQFILSSKKLLLSDSGFYLCAWSGLTGRNTEAFFGQGTRLTVV.

The chain links TRBV2 to TRBJ2-1, with a weak D call TRBD1 (5 bases). The CDR3 has 13 residues. The germline V gene encodes CDR1 SNHLY and CDR2 FYNNEI. V dropped 8 bases and J dropped 0 bases, with 8 bases sitting between them. The CDR3 bases are TGTGCCAGCCAGGGTAGCTCCTACAATGAGCAGTTCTTC. Encoded protein: CASQGSSYNEQFF. Full variable domain (remainder filled in from reference TRBV2 and TRBJ2-1): EPEVTQTPSHQVTQMGQEVILRCVPISNHLYFYWYRQILGQKVEFLVSFYNNEISEKSEIFDDQFSVERPDGSNFTLKIRSTKLEDSAMYFCASQGSSYNEQFFGPGTRLTVL.

The chain has TRBV4-2 and TRBJ2-7; 11 bases fit TRBD2. Germline CDR1 and CDR2: LGHNA and YNFKEQ. The CDR3 has 14 residues. V dropped 5 bases and J dropped 7; count of bases not matched to a gene: 7. This CDR3 is CASSDTSGGGEQYF. The CDR3 nucleotides are TGTGCCAGCAGCGATACTAGCGGGGGAGGAGAGCAGTACTTC.

The V and J genes are TRBV7-2 and TRBJ1-6, with TRBD1 identical over 9 bases. The CDR3 has 16 amino acids. With 1 base clipped from V and 7 bases from J, the junction kept 5 bases outside the gene matches. Germline values: CDR1 SGHTA, CDR2 FQGNSA. The CDR3 protein is CASSLEGQGTNSPLHF. The CDR3, as DNA: TGTGCCAGCAGCTTAGAGGGACAGGGCACAAATTCACCCCTCCACTTT.

The gene calls are TRBV12-5 and TRBJ2-1; 11 nucleotides match TRBD2. There are 13 residues in the CDR3. The germline CDR1 and CDR2 sequences are LGHNT and FRNRAP. After removal of 6 bases from V and 6 bases from J, the junction contained 1 base not matched to a gene. The CDR3 DNA is TGTGCTAGTGGACTAGCGGGGGTCAATGAGCAGTTCTTC. Protein: CASGLAGVNEQFF.